The clone carrying this TCR beta chain has ten or more counts. Its cognate antigen is unknown. CDR3 length: 15 residues. V dropped 7 bases and J dropped 4 bases, with 18 bases sitting between them. Germline V gene data show CDR1 as SGHVS and CDR2 as FQNEAQ. The authors produced TCR alpha and TCR beta cDNA libraries with sample barcodes and UMIs by 5'RACE using constant-segment primers. TCRdb used MiXCR to reprocess the 5' RACE reads, holding one entry per CDR3 protein. The sample holds about 360,000 distinct CDR3 sequences, around 14% seen once. These data originate in a study of T-cell memory formation after mild COVID-19. Study-level points and caveats: A balance of CD4 and CD8 characterized clones contracting day 15 to 85, whereas later expanders leaned CD4+. Second-wave clones that peaked on day 37 lacked confirmed SARS-CoV-2 specificity. Contracting CD4+ clones lay largely in CM and EM, with CD8+ ones residing in EMRA.

This chain joins TRBV7-8 and TRBJ2-3, with D perhaps assigned TRBD1 or TRBD2 (5 bases each). Sequenced material: PBMCs or a T cell subset sorted from them (not recorded which). The origin of this receptor is a man younger than 30 who had mild COVID-19 (a few samples of this study predate the infection). Cell type and time point are not known. The CDR3 region is CASTSRFRDPDTQYF. CDR3 DNA sequence: TGTGCCAGCACCTCCCGGTTTCGGGACCCAGATACGCAGTATTTT.